Following are 30 T cell receptor beta chains from one sample sequenced in a study of T cells in Graves' hyperthyroidism and ophthalmopathy (dated by TCRdb to the late 2010s). Libraries were constructed by multiplex PCR. Sequencer: Illumina HiSeq 2000. The TCR beta CDR3 regions were amplified from the RNA transcripts. The first round of RT-PCR for the TCR CDR3 was performed with the HTBI primer set and the Qiagen OneStep RT-PCR kit. TCRdb reprocessing: public reads trimmed at Q25 with fastp, clones called with MiXCR, in-frame beta chains kept. Each entry is one CDR3 protein sequence, shown with its most common DNA and genes. This sample lists hundreds of thousands of distinct CDR3 sequences; nearly 20% were detected once. The top ten hold about 50% of the sample. Sample: blood. The receptors come from a middle-aged man with Graves' ophthalmopathy.

This clonotype was counted between two and nine times. The V and J genes are TRBV7-9 and TRBJ2-5, with TRBD2 identical over 14 bases. The CDR3 has 18 amino acids. The germline V gene has CDR1 SEHNR and CDR2 FQNEAQ (reference sequence). The J segment lost 4 bases and the V segment lost 4 bases, leaving 11 bases of the junction unmatched. DNA of the CDR3: TGTGCCAGCAGCTCCCTTCCGGGACTAGCGGGAGTCGGAGAGACCCAGTACTTC. Residues: CASSSLPGLAGVGETQYF. Full variable domain (remainder filled in from reference TRBV7-9 and TRBJ2-5): DTGVSQNPRHKITKRGQNVTFRCDPISEHNRLYWYRQTLGQGPEFLTYFQNEAQLEKSRLLSDRFSAERPKGSFSTLEIQRTEQGDSAMYLCASSSLPGLAGVGETQYFGPGTRLLVL.

This clonotype was found a few times. The V gene is TRBV19, the J gene TRBJ2-3, with D perhaps TRBD1 or TRBD2 (5 bases each). The CDR3 covers 15 residues. In germline, CDR1 is LNHDA, CDR2 SQIVND (reference sequence). Trimming cost V 5 bases and J 4 bases, with 16 bases left between them. CDR3 sequence reads: CASSSRDVVADTQYF. In DNA form, the CDR3 reads TGTGCCAGTAGTTCACGGGACGTCGTGGCAGATACGCAGTATTTT. Full variable domain (outside the CDR3, taken from reference TRBV19 and TRBJ2-3): DGGITQSPKYLFRKEGQNVTLSCEQNLNHDAMYWYRQDPGQGLRLIYYSQIVNDFQKGDIAEGYSVSREKKESFPLTVTSAQKNPTAFYLCASSSRDVVADTQYFGPGTRLTVL.

The table lists this clonotype with a few counts. The V call is TRBV20-1, the J call TRBJ1-4; D is possibly TRBD1 (6 bases). CDR1 and CDR2 from the germline V gene are DFQATT and SNEGSKA (reference sequence). V gave up 4 bases and J gave up 6 bases, with 15 bases separating them. The CDR3 spans 14 residues. CDR3 amino acids: CSAKGGRVYEKLFF. In nucleotides, the CDR3 is TGCAGTGCTAAGGGGGGGCGGGTTTATGAAAAACTGTTTTTT.

This clonotype was seen ten or more times. The CDR3 is CASSLRTGGPYEQFF. The DNA of the CDR3 is TGTGCCAGCAGTTTAAGAACGGGAGGGCCTTATGAGCAGTTCTTC. The chain combines TRBV28 with TRBJ2-1; the match to TRBD2 covers 8 bases. J lost 8 bases, V lost 2 bases, and 8 bases had no gene match. The germline gives CDR1 MDHEN, CDR2 SYDVKM. The CDR3 extends over 15 amino acids.

A few counts support this clonotype. The gene calls are TRBV20-1 and TRBJ2-7, with 11 positions matching TRBD1. Germline-derived CDR1 and CDR2 are DFQATT and SNEGSKA (reference sequence). The CDR3 runs to 16 residues. The V and J ends lost 1 base and 8 bases, in that order; junction bases with no gene match: 13. The CDR3 nucleotides are TGCAGTGCTAGAGGATCCCGGGGACAGGGGGGTCCCCAGCAGTACTTC. Protein sequence: CSARGSRGQGGPQQYF.

CDR3 loop: CASSSGQFTGELFF. Written as DNA, the CDR3 is TGTGCCAGCAGTTCCGGACAGTTCACCGGGGAGCTGTTTTTT. The J gene is TRBJ2-2, the V gene TRBV6-9, with a tentative D call TRBD1 (6 bases). Trimming cost V 4 bases and J 4 bases, with 10 bases left between them. The CDR3 consists of 14 residues. The V gene's germline CDR1 is MNHGY and CDR2 SVAAGI.

On this clonotype itself: One end of the junction fails to match germline, which may point to a read error. The rearrangement joins TRBV3-1 to TRBJ2-1; tentative D call: TRBD2 (7 bases). The CDR3 length is 14 residues. CDR1 and CDR2 from the germline V gene are LGHDT and YNNKEL (reference sequence). The CDR3 reads CASNQGGAYNEQFF. CDR3 coding DNA: TGTGCCAGCAACCAAGGGGGGGCTTACAATGAGCAGTTCTTC.

This clonotype was recorded at least ten times. The chain recombines TRBV7-8 with TRBJ2-1; D remains ambiguous. The CDR3 consists of 14 residues. Germline lookup yields CDR1 SGHVS and CDR2 FQNEAQ. With 2 bases removed from V and 7 bases from J, the gap between germline ends came to 12 bases. CDR3 DNA sequence: TGTGCCAGCAGCTTACCACGCCGGCGGAATGAGCAGTTCTTC. Translation: CASSLPRRRNEQFF.

The chain has TRBV19 and TRBJ2-5; TRBD2 aligns across 11 bases. In germline, CDR1 is LNHDA, CDR2 SQIVND (reference sequence). The CDR3 runs to 17 residues. V was pared by 4 bases and J by 1 base, with 8 bases of the junction left unmatched. For the CDR3, the DNA is TGTGCCAGTAGTAATATCGGACTAGCGGGTACCCAAGAGACCCAGTACTTC. The encoded protein is CASSNIGLAGTQETQYF.

The chain employs TRBV7-3 and TRBJ2-1, with D possibly called TRBD1 or TRBD2 (5 bases each). The CDR3 is 15 residues long. Germline V CDR1 and CDR2: SGHTA, FQGTGA. Trimming took off 5 bases at V and 6 bases at J, with 17 bases between the two ends. CDR3 in DNA: TGTGCCAGCAGCCCTGAGGGACGCCCGCCCAATGAGCAGTTCTTC. Translating gives CASSPEGRPPNEQFF.

This clonotype was seen a handful of times. The chain has TRBV11-2 and TRBJ2-7, with a weak D call TRBD2 (7 bases). The CDR3 runs 15 residues. Germline V gene lookup returns CDR1 SGHAT and CDR2 FQNNGV. The V end was cut by 0 bases, the J end by 5 bases, with 14 bases between. The CDR3 region is CASSLEGAGRDEQYF. The CDR3, as DNA: TGTGCCAGCAGCTTAGAGGGGGCAGGGAGGGACGAGCAGTACTTC.

This clonotype was recorded a few times. The chain's CDR3 is CASSLSPLNTEAFF. CDR3 sequence (DNA): TGTGCCAGCAGCTTATCTCCCCTGAACACTGAAGCTTTCTTT. The chain carries TRBV5-5 and TRBJ1-1, with no clear D. The germline CDR1 and CDR2 sequences are SGHKS and YYEKEE (reference sequence). CDR3 length: 14 amino acids. Trimming stripped 2 bases from V and 0 bases from J, with 8 bases between. The variable domain in full, completed from reference TRBV5-5 and TRBJ1-1, reads DAGVTQSPTHLIKTRGQQVTLRCSPISGHKSVSWYQQVLGQGPQFIFQYYEKEERGRGNFPDRFSARQFPNYSSELNVNALLLGDSALYLCASSLSPLNTEAFFGQGTRLTVV.

This clonotype was detected many times. The chain links TRBV27 to TRBJ2-7; 7 positions agree with TRBD2. The length of the CDR3 is 14 residues. After removal of 6 bases from V and 2 bases from J, the junction contained 7 bases not matched to a gene. Per germline, CDR1 MNHEY and CDR2 SMNVEV (reference sequence). The CDR3 region is CASSPRGETYEQYF. The CDR3 DNA sequence: TGTGCCAGCAGCCCCCGGGGGGAGACCTACGAGCAGTACTTC.

This clonotype was observed a few times. V is TRBV7-9 and J is TRBJ1-5; TRBD1 aligns across 8 bases. V gave up 5 bases and J gave up 3 bases; unmatched junction bases: 3. The CDR3 consists of 14 residues. CDR1 and CDR2 from the germline V gene are SEHNR and FQNEAQ (reference sequence). The chain's CDR3 is CASSRTGINQPQHF. Here the CDR3 DNA reads TGTGCCAGCAGCCGGACAGGGATCAATCAGCCCCAGCATTTT.

V gene TRBV7-2 combines with J gene TRBJ1-5; 7 bases line up with TRBD1. The CDR3 is made up of 14 amino acids. The V gene's germline CDR1 is SGHTA and CDR2 FQGNSA. Trimming cost V 1 base and J 7 bases; bases outside gene matches: 4. The DNA for the CDR3 is TGTGCCAGCAGCTTAGGAGGGGGCGAGCAGCCCCAGCATTTT. Protein: CASSLGGGEQPQHF. Using reference TRBV7-2 and TRBJ1-5 for the parts outside the CDR3, the full variable domain is GAGVSQSPSNKVTEKGKDVELRCDPISGHTALYWYRQSLGQGLEFLIYFQGNSAPDKSGLPSDRFSAERTGGSVSTLTIQRTQQEDSAVYLCASSLGGGEQPQHFGDGTRLSIL.

This clonotype was observed a handful of times. CDR3: CAWRTPRLAGPKDQETQYF. The CDR3 DNA reads as TGTGCCTGGAGGACCCCTCGGCTAGCGGGCCCCAAAGATCAGGAGACCCAGTACTTC. The chain combines TRBV30 with TRBJ2-5, with TRBD2 matching over 8 bases. Germline lookup yields CDR1 GTSNPN and CDR2 SVGIG (reference sequence). The CDR3 runs 19 residues. With 3 bases clipped from V and 5 bases from J, the junction kept 23 bases outside the gene matches.

This chain connects TRBV9 to TRBJ1-2; D is ambiguous. V lost 0 bases and J lost 6, with 12 bases in between. The CDR3 is made up of 14 amino acids. CDR1 and CDR2 (germline): SGDLS, YYNGEE. CDR3 in amino acids: CASSVDRLDDGYTF. CDR3 DNA sequence: TGTGCCAGCAGCGTAGACAGACTGGATGATGGCTACACCTTC.

The genes are TRBV5-8 and TRBJ1-2; 7 positions match TRBD1. The CDR3 totals 18 residues. The V gene end was trimmed by 4 bases and the J gene end by 8 bases; junction bases not matched to a gene: 23. CDR1 is SGHTS, CDR2 YDEGEE, per germline. The chain's CDR3 is CASSRTPGQRLGTSGYTF. DNA of the CDR3: TGTGCCAGCAGCCGAACACCGGGACAGAGACTGGGTACGTCGGGCTACACCTTC. The full variable domain, in which reference TRBV5-8 and TRBJ1-2 provide the parts outside the CDR3, is EAGVTQSPTHLIKTRGQQATLRCSPISGHTSVYWYQQALGLGLQFLLWYDEGEERNRGNFPPRFSGRQFPNYSSELNVNALELEDSALYLCASSRTPGQRLGTSGYTFGSGTRLTVV.

This chain joins TRBV20-1 and TRBJ2-3; 7 bases fit TRBD1. Germline lookup yields CDR1 DFQATT and CDR2 SNEGSKA (reference sequence). The trim removed 0 bases at V and 3 bases at J, leaving 3 bases unmatched. CDR3 size: 14 residues. CDR3 sequence (DNA): TGCAGTGCTAGAGAAAGGGGGCGGACAGATACGCAGTATTTT. It encodes CSARERGRTDTQYF.

This chain links TRBV12-3 or TRBV12-4 with TRBJ2-1, with no clear D. V was pared by 6 bases and J by 4 bases, with 13 bases between. This CDR3 comprises 14 residues. CDR3 amino acids: CASSLVQIYNEQFF. CDR3 nucleotides: TGTGCCAGCAGCCTTGTCCAGATATACAATGAGCAGTTCTTC.

This clonotype was seen at least ten times. This chain links TRBV11-2 with TRBJ2-2; the match to TRBD2 covers 7 bases. Germline V gene data show CDR1 as SGHAT and CDR2 as FQNNGV. This CDR3 region has 15 residues. The V gene end was trimmed by 2 bases and the J gene end by 4 bases; junction bases not matched to a gene: 4. CDR3 residues: CASSLKRGPTGELFF. As DNA, the CDR3 is TGTGCCAGCAGCTTAAAGCGGGGTCCCACCGGGGAGCTGTTTTTT.

The genes are TRBV20-1 and TRBJ2-1, with D possibly being TRBD2 (7 bases). Trimming removed 5 bases at V and 6 bases at J, with 20 bases between. Germline CDR1 is DFQATT and CDR2 is SNEGSKA (reference sequence). CDR3 length equals 15 residues. In nucleotides, the CDR3 is TGCAGTGCTGGGGGGGGCCCCAGCGTTCTCAATGAGCAGTTCTTC. Its protein is CSAGGGPSVLNEQFF.

The chain carries TRBV29-1 and TRBJ2-3, with D perhaps matching TRBD2 (5 bases). Germline CDR1 reads SQVTM; CDR2 reads ANQGSEA. The germline V and J ends were trimmed by 3 bases and 4 bases, with 8 bases remaining between them. The CDR3 sequence is 12 residues long. The CDR3 nucleotides are TGCAGCGTTGAGGGGAGCGCAGATACGCAGTATTTT. The encoded protein is CSVEGSADTQYF.

The V call is TRBV13, the J call TRBJ2-5; 7 bases fit TRBD2. Germline V gene data show CDR1 as PRHDT and CDR2 as FYEKMQ (reference sequence). The CDR3 spans 15 residues. J lost 1 base, V lost 6 bases, and 8 bases had no gene match. In DNA, the CDR3 is TGTGCCAGCAGAGAGGGAGCGGGGTTCCAAGAGACCCAGTACTTC. Protein sequence: CASREGAGFQETQYF.

This clonotype has ten or more counts. V usage is TRBV3-1 and J usage is TRBJ2-2, with TRBD1 as a possible D gene (5 bases). The V end was cut by 0 bases, the J end by 3 bases, with 11 bases between. Germline lookup yields CDR1 LGHDT and CDR2 YNNKEL (reference sequence). The CDR3 totals 16 residues. The chain's CDR3 is CASSQELWGYTGELFF. The CDR3 DNA sequence: TGTGCCAGCAGCCAAGAATTATGGGGCTACACCGGGGAGCTGTTTTTT.

In this sample, this clonotype turned up many times. The chain joins TRBV7-8 to TRBJ2-2, with 9 bases fitting TRBD1. The CDR3 consists of 16 residues. With 6 bases clipped from V and 5 bases from J, the junction kept 10 bases outside the gene matches. Looked up from germline, CDR1 is SGHVS and CDR2 is FQNEAQ. The CDR3 sequence: CASSYPGQGSTGELFF. As DNA, the CDR3 is TGTGCCAGCAGTTATCCGGGACAGGGTTCAACCGGGGAGCTGTTTTTT.

This clonotype was seen ten or more times. The V gene is TRBV27, the J gene TRBJ2-7, with TRBD2 matching over 10 bases. This CDR3 comprises 15 residues. The V gene's germline CDR1 is MNHEY and CDR2 SMNVEV (reference sequence). The junction had 8 bases not matched to a gene; V was cut back by 5 bases and J by 4 bases. The CDR3 region is CASSPGLALSYEQYF. In nucleotides, the CDR3 is TGTGCCAGCAGTCCGGGACTAGCGTTGTCGTACGAGCAGTACTTC.

The rearrangement links TRBV9 to TRBJ2-1; D not resolved. Germline CDR1 is SGDLS and CDR2 is YYNGEE. CDR3 length: 13 residues. Trimming left V 2 bases short and J 6 bases short, with 9 bases between. Here the CDR3 reads CASSVYIFNEQFF. The CDR3 bases are TGTGCCAGCAGCGTTTACATATTCAATGAGCAGTTCTTC.

V and J are TRBV6-2 or TRBV6-3 and TRBJ1-1; 7 bases fit TRBD1. The germline V gene encodes CDR1 MNHEY and CDR2 SVGEGT. J gave up 1 base and V 2 bases, and 10 bases lay outside the gene matches. This CDR3 region has 17 residues. CDR3 residues: CASSYPLGQPENTEAFF. The DNA of the CDR3 is TGTGCCAGCAGTTACCCGCTGGGACAGCCCGAGAACACTGAAGCTTTCTTT.

V is TRBV20-1 and J is TRBJ1-4; possibly TRBD1 for D (5 bases). The CDR3 length is 15 residues. The germline V and J ends were trimmed by 1 base and 4 bases, with 13 bases remaining between them. The germline V gene has CDR1 DFQATT and CDR2 SNEGSKA (reference sequence). CDR3 DNA: TGCAGTGCTAGAGGTGGGGCAAGAAATAATGAAAAACTGTTTTTT. Its protein is CSARGGARNNEKLFF.